This T cell receptor beta chain was identified during a study of T cell clones after liver transplantation. This clone came up a few times. The antigen remains undetermined. Whole-study results and caveats: In two subjects, few donor cells limited the measurable donor-reactive repertoire. A larger donor-reactive than third-party decline suggested partial antigen-specific deletion.

The CDR3 length is 14 residues. J gave up 4 bases and V 6 bases, and 8 bases lay outside the gene matches. Per germline, CDR1 MNHEY and CDR2 SVGAGI. TCRdb's copy holds only in-frame clones and misses some; the assay was immunoSEQ multiplex PCR. The table lists roughly 80,000 clones, less than 85% of them singletons. The chain recombines TRBV6-5 with TRBJ2-5, with 7 positions matching TRBD1. This sequence originates from a human patient who received a liver transplant. A share of the T cells may be of graft donor origin. The source was CD4+ T cells from blood, collected at the 22-month timepoint. The CDR3 region has the DNA TGTGCCAGCAGACAGACAGGGTCGGTAGAGACCCAGTACTTC. It is translated as CASRQTGSVETQYF.